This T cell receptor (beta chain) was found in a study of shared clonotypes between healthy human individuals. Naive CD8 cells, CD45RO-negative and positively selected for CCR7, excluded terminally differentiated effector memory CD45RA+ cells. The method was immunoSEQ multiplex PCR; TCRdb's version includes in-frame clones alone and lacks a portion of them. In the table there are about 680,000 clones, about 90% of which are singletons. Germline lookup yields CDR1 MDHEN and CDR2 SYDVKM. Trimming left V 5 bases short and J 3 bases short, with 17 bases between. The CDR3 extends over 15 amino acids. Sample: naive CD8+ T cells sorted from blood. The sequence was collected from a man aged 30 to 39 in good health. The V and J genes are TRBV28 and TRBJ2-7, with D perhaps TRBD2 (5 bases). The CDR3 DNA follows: TGTGCCAGCAGTCTAGGGCCGGGGAACAGCTACGAGCAGTACTTC. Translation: CASSLGPGNSYEQYF.